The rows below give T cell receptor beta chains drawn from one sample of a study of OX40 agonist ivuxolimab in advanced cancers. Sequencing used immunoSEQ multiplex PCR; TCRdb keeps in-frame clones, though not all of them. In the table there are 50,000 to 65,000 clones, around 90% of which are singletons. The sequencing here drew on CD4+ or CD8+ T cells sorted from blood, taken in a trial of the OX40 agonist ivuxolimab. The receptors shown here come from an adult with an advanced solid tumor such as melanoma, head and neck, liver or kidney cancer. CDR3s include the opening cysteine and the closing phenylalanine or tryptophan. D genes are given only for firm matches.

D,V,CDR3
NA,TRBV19,CASSIPNSYEQYF
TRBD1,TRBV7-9,CASSSTRDRVVAFF
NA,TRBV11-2,CASSPLHVSGTDTQYF
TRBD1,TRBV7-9,CASNGQGAGYGYTF
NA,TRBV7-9,CASSYRLPAYNEQFF
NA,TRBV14,CASARAGFTEAFF
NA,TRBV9,CASSVGSNQPQHF
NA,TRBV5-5,CASSWPGENTEAFF
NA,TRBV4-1,CASRPDPRGYAGELFF
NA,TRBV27,CASSLSEAPPGELFF
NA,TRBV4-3,CASSQVFKLEGKGTEAFF
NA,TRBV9,CASSVAPIGGMSTDTQYF
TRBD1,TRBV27,CASSFSGGNEQYF
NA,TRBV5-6,CASSFQGLAEAFF
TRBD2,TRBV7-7,CASSLIAGGPPQETQYF
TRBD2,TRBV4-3,CASSQGTSSANEQFF
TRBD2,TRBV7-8,CASSPSGISEQFF
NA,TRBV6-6,CASSYSLGPLHNEQFF
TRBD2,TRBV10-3,CAIRDTGTSELYEQYF
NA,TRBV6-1,CASTARGTNYGYTF
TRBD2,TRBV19,CASSIGTSGRYNEQFF
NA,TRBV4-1,CASSQGGLLGEAFF
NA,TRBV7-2,CASSLAWASSTDTQYF
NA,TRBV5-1,CASSLAPGPNTEAFF
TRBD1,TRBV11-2,CASSLDQGAIGGYTF
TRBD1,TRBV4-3,CASSPDRTYEQYF
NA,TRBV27,CASSILPEETQYF
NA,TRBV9,CASSGGTDTQYF
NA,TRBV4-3,CASSQVIGLLYEQYF
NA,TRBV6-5,CASSYVSQGSNYGYTF
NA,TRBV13,CASSLAGSWNEQYF
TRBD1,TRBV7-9,CASSLAGTGFYEQYF
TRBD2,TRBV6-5,CASSPTSGRGRYF